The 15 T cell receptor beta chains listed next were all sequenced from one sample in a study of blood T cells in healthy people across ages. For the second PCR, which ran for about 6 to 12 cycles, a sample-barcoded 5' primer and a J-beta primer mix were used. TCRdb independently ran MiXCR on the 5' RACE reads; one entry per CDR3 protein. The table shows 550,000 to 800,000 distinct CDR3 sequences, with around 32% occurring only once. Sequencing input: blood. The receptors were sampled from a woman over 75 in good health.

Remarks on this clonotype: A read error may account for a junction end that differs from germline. The CDR3 loop is CANSYLIRGGTEAFF. The CDR3 DNA reads TGTGCCAACAGTTACTTGATTAGGGGCGGGACTGAAGCTTTCTTT. V usage is TRBV6-5 and J usage is TRBJ1-1; D perhaps matches TRBD1 (5 bases). CDR1 and CDR2 (germline): MNHEY, SVGAGI. This CDR3 contains 15 residues.

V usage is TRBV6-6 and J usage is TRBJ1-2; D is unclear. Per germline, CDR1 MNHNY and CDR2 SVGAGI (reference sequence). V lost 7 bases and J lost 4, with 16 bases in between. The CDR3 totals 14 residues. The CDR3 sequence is CASTPLPRSYGYTF. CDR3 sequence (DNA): TGTGCCAGCACCCCCCTCCCCAGGAGCTATGGCTACACCTTC.

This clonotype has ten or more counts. The CDR3 nucleotides read TGTGCCAGCAGTTCTTCTAGCGGGGGGTCCACAGATACGCAGTATTTT. Encoded protein: CASSSSSGGSTDTQYF. The chain couples TRBV6-5 to TRBJ2-3; the match to TRBD2 covers 11 bases. The CDR3 runs to 16 residues. Germline V gene lookup returns CDR1 MNHEY and CDR2 SVGAGI. With V trimmed by 4 bases and J by 2 bases, 5 bases remained unmatched.

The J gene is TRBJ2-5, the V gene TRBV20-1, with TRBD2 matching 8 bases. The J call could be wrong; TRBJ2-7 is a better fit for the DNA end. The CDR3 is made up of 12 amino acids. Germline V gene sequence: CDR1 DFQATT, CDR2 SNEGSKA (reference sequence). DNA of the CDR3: TGCAGTGCTGAAGGACTAGCAGGCGAGCAGTACTTC. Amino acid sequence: CSAEGLAGEQYF.

The DNA of the CDR3 is TGTGCCAGCAGTTTACTGGGACTAGCGGGAACCAACTCCTACAATGAGCAGTACTTC. This codes for CASSLLGLAGTNSYNEQYF. V gene TRBV28 combines with J gene TRBJ2-1; 13 bases fit TRBD2. The J call is in doubt because the DNA end fits TRBJ2-7 better. The CDR3 is 19 amino acids. Germline assignment: CDR1 MDHEN and CDR2 SYDVKM.

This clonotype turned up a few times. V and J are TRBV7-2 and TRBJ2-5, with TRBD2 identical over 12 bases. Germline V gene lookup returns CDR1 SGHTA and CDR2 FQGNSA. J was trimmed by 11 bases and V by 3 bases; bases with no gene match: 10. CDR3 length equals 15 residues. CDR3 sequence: CASSFLAGGWNEQYF. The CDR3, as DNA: TGTGCCAGCAGCTTCCTAGCGGGGGGGTGGAATGAGCAGTACTTC.

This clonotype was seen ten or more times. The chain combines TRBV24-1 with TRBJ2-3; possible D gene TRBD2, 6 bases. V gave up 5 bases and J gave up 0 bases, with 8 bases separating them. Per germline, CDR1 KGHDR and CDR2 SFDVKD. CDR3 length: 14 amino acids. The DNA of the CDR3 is TGTGCCACCAGTGCGGAGGGGAGCACAGATACGCAGTATTTT. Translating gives CATSAEGSTDTQYF.

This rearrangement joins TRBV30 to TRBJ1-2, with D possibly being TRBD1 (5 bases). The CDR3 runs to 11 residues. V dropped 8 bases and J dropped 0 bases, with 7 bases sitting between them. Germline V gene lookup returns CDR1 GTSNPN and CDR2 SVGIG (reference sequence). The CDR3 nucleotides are TGTGCCACCAGGGCTAACTATGGCTACACCTTC. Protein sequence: CATRANYGYTF. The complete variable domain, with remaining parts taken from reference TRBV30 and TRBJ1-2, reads SQTIHQWPATLVQPVGSPLSLECTVEGTSNPNLYWYRQAAGRGLQLLFYSVGIGQISSEVPQNLSASRPQDRQFILSSKKLLLSDSGFYLCATRANYGYTFGSGTRLTVV.

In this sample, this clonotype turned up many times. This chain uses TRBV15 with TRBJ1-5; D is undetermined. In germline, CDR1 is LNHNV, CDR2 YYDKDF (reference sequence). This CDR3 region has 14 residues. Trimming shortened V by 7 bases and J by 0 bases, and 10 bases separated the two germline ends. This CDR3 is CATKEDYSNQPQHF. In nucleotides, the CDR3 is TGTGCCACCAAGGAGGATTATAGCAATCAGCCCCAGCATTTT. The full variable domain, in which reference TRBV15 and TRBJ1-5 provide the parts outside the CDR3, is DAMVIQNPRYQVTQFGKPVTLSCSQTLNHNVMYWYQQKSSQAPKLLFHYYDKDFNNEADTPDNFQSRRPNTSFCFLDIRSPGLGDTAMYLCATKEDYSNQPQHFGDGTRLSIL.

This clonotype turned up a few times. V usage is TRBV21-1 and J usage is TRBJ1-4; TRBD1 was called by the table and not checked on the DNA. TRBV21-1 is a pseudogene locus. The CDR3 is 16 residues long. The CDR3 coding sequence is TGTGCCAGCAGCAAAGGGGGGGGGACGGAAAATGAAAAACTGTTTTTT. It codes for CASSKGGGTENEKLFF.

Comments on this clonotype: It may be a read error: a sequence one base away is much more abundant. CDR3 amino acids: CSARRGTELFF. The CDR3, as DNA: TGCAGTGCAAGACGCGGCACTGAGCTGTTCTTC. The chain joins TRBV20-1 to TRBJ2-1; D remains ambiguous. The germline gives CDR1 DFQATT, CDR2 SNEGSKA (reference sequence). The CDR3 has 11 residues.

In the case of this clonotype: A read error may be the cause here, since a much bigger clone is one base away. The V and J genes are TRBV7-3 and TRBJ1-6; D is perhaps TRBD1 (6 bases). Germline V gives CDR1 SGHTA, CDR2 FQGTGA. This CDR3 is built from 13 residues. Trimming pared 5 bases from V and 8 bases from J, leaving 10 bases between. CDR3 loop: CASSARQDSPLHF. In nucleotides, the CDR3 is TGTGCCAGCAGCGCCCGACAGGATTCACCCCTCCACTTT.

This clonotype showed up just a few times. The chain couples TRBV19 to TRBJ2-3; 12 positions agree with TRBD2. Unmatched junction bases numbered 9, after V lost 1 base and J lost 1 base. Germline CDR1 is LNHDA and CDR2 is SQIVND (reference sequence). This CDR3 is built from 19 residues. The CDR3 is CASSIGLAGASGGTDTQYF. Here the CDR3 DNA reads TGTGCCAGTAGTATAGGACTAGCGGGGGCCTCGGGTGGCACAGATACGCAGTATTTT.

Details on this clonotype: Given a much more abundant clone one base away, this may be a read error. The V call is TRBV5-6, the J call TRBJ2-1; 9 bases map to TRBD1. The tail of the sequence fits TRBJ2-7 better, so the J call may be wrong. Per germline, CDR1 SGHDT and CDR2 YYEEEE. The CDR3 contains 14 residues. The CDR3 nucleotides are TGTGCCAGCAGCTTGGGGACAGGGGACAATGAGCAGTACTTC. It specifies CASSLGTGDNEQYF.

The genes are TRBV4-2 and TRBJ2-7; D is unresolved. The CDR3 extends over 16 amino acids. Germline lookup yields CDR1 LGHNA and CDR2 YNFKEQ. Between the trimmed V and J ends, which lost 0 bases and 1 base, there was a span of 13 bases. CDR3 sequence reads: CASSQDTASPSYEQYF. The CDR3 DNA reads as TGTGCCAGCAGCCAAGATACGGCAAGTCCATCCTACGAGCAGTACTTC.